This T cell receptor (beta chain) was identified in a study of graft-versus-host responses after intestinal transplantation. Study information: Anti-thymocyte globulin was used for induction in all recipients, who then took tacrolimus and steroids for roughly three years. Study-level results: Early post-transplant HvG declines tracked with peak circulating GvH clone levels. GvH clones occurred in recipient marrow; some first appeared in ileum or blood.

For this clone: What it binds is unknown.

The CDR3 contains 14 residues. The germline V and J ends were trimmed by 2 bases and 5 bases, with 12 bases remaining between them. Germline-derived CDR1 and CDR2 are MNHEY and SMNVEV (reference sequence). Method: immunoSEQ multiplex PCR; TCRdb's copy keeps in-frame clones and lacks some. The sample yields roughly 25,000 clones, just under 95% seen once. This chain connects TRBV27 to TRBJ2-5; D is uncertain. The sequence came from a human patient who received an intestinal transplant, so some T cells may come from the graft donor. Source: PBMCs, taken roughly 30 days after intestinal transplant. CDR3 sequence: CASSLLIPPETQYF. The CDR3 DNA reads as TGTGCCAGCAGTTTACTTATTCCGCCCGAGACCCAGTACTTC.